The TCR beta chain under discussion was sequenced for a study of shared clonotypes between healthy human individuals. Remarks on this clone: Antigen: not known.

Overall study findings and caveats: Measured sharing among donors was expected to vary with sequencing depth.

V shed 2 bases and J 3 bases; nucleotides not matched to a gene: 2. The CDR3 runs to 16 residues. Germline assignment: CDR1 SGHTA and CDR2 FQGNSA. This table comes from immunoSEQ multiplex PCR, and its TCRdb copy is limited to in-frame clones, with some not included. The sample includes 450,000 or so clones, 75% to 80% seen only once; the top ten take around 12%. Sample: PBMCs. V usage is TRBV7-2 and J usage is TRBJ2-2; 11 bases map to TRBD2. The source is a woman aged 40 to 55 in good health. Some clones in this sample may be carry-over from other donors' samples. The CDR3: CASSLRLAGYTGELFF. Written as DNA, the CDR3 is TGTGCCAGCAGCTTACGACTAGCGGGGTACACCGGGGAGCTGTTTTTT.